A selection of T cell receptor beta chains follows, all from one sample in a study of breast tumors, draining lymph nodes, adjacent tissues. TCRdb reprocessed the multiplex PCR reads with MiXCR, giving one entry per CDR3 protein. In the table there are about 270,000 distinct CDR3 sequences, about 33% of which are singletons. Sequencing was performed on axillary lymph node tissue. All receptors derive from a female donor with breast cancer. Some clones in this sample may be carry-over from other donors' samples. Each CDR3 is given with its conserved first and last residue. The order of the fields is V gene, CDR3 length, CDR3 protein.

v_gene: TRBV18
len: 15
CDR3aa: CASSPALAGHGEQFF

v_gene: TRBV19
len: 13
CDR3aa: CASSKQARYEQYF

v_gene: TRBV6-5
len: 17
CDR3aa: CASSPKEGISSNQPQHF

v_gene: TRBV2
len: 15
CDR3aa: CASSERGSRANVLTF

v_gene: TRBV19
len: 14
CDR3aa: CASSIADYSYEQYF

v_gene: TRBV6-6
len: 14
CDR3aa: CASRHGRHSYEQYF

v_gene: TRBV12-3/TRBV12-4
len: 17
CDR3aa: CASSFMGQLSSGNTIYF

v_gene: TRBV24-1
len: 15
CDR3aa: CATSQREAVTDTQYF

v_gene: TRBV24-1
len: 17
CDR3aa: CATSDVTGQGFYNEQFF

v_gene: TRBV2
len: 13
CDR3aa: CARPPGAVSEQYF

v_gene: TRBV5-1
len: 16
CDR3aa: CASSFSGDTSTDTQYF

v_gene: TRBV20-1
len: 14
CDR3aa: CSARAGASNQPQHF

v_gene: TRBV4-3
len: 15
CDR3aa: CASSQDRGVADTQYF